This passage covers 5 T cell receptor beta chains from one sample sequenced in a study of blood T cell repertoires in COVID-19. The data were produced by immunoSEQ multiplex PCR, yet TCRdb's version contains in-frame clones alone and is incomplete. This sample has tens of thousands of clones; roughly 86% occur once, and the top ten carry over 35%. The source material was peripheral blood. Every receptor here comes from a man between 65 and 80 years old with acute or convalescent COVID-19.

This chain connects TRBV29-1 to TRBJ2-3; D call uncertain. This CDR3 contains 12 residues. With 3 bases removed from V and 2 bases from J, the gap between germline ends came to 6 bases. Germline values: CDR1 SQVTM, CDR2 ANQGSEA. The CDR3: CSVDYPTDTQYF. The CDR3 DNA is TGCAGCGTTGACTACCCCACAGATACGCAGTATTTT.

The genes are TRBV3-1 (or the pseudogene TRBV3-2) and TRBJ2-3; TRBD1 is a possible D gene (6 bases). Trimming shortened V by 4 bases and J by 1 base, and 18 bases separated the two germline ends. The CDR3 covers 17 residues. The germline CDR1 and CDR2 sequences are LGHDT and YNNKEL (reference sequence). The CDR3 is CASSPRALKGGTDTQYF. CDR3 bases: TGTGCCAGCAGCCCGAGGGCTCTGAAGGGGGGCACAGATACGCAGTATTTT.

The chain employs TRBV11-1 and TRBJ2-7; TRBD1 might be the D (6 bases). The germline gives CDR1 SGHAT, CDR2 FQDESV (reference sequence). This CDR3 has 15 residues. The germline V and J ends were trimmed by 4 bases and 4 bases, with 17 bases remaining between them. DNA of the CDR3: TGTGCCAGCAGCTCCGCCGGGACATCCCAATACGAGCAGTACTTC. It specifies CASSSAGTSQYEQYF.

This clone was detected only a few times. The rearrangement uses TRBV2 and TRBJ2-5, with a tentative D call TRBD2 (5 bases). Germline CDR1 and CDR2: SNHLY and FYNNEI. This CDR3 comprises 16 residues. V was pared by 3 bases and J by 2 bases, with 16 bases between. Here the CDR3 DNA reads TGTGCCAGCAGTGACGGCCCGGGATGGGAACAAGAGACCCAGTACTTC. It specifies CASSDGPGWEQETQYF.

This chain links TRBV19 with TRBJ2-3; tentatively, D is TRBD2 (6 bases). The CDR3 contains 14 residues. In germline, CDR1 is LNHDA, CDR2 SQIVND (reference sequence). Trimming removed 3 bases at V and 2 bases at J, with 9 bases between. As DNA, the CDR3 is TGTGCCAGTAGTATGGGAGGAAACACAGATACGCAGTATTTT. Translation: CASSMGGNTDTQYF.